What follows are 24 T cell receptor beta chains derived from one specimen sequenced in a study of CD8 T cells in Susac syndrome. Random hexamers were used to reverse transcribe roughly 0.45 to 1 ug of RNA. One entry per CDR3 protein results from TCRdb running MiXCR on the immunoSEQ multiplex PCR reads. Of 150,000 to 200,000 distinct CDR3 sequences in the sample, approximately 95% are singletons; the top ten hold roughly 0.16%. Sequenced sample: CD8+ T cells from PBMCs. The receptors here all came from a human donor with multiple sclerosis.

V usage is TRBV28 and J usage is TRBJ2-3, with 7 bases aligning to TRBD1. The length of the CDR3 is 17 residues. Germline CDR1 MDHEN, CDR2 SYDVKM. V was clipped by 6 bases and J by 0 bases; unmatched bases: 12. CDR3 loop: CASRPGTDVTSTDTQYF. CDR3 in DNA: TGTGCCAGCAGGCCCGGGACAGACGTTACTAGCACAGATACGCAGTATTTT.

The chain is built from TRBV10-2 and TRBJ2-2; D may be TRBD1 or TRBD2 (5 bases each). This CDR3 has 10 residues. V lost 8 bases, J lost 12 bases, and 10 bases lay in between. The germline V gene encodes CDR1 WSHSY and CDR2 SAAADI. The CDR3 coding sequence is TGCGCCAGCGAAGGGGAGAAGCTGTTTTTT. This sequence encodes CASEGEKLFF.

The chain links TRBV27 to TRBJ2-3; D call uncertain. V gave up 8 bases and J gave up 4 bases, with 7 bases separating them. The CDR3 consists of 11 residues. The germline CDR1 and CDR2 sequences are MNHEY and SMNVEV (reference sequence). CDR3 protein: CASYSADTQYF. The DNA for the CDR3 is TGTGCCAGCTATTCTGCAGATACGCAGTATTTT.

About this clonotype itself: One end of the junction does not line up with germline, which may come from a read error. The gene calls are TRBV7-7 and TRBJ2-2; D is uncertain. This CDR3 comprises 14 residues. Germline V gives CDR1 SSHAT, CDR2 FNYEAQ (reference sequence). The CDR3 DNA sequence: TGTGCTAGCAGTAGGACCGCCGTGTCCGGGGAGCTGTTTTTT. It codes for CASSRTAVSGELFF.

For the CDR3, the DNA is TGTGCCAGCAGCCAAGAGGGCTTCGAGACCCAGTACTTC. Protein: CASSQEGFETQYF. This sequence joins TRBV4-2 and TRBJ2-5; D call uncertain. Trimming removed 0 bases at V and 5 bases at J, with 7 bases between. The CDR3 consists of 13 residues. CDR1 is LGHNA and CDR2 is YNFKEQ in the germline V gene.

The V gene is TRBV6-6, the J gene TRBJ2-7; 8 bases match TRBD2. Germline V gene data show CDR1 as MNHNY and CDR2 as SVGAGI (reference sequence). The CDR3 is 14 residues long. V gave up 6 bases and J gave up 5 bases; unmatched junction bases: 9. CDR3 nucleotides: TGTGCCAGCAGCCTACTAGCGGAGGGGGACGAGCAGTACTTC. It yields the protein CASSLLAEGDEQYF.

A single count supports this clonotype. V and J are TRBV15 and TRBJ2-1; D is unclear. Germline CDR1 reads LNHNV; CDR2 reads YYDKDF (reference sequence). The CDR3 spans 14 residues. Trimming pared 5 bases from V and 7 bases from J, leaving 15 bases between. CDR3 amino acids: CATSYGLLGNEQFF. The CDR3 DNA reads TGTGCCACCAGCTACGGGCTCCTCGGGAATGAGCAGTTCTTC.

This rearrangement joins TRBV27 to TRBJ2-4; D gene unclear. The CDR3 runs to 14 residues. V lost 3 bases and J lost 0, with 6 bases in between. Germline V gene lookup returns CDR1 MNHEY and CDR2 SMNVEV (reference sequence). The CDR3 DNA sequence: TGTGCCAGCAGTTTGGGAATAGCCAAAAACATTCAGTACTTC. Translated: CASSLGIAKNIQYF.

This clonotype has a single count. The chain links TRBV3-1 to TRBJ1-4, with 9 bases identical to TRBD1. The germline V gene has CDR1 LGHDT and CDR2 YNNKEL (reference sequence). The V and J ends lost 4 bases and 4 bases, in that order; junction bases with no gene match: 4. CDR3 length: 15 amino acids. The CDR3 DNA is TGTGCCAGCAGCCCCGGGACAGGGAATAATGAAAAACTGTTTTTT. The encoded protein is CASSPGTGNNEKLFF.

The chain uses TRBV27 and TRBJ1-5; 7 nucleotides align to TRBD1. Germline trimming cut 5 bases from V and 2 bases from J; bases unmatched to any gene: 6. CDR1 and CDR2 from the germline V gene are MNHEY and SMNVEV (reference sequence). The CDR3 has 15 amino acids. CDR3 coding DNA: TGTGCCAGCAGTCCCAGGGGGAGAGGCAATCAGCCCCAGCATTTT. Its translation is CASSPRGRGNQPQHF.

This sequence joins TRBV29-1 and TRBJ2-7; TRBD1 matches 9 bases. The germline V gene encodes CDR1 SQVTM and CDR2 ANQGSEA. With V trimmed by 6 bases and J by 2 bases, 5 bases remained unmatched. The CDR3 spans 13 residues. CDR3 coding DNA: TGCAGCGTCTCCGGGACAGGGACCTACGAGCAGTACTTC. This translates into CSVSGTGTYEQYF.

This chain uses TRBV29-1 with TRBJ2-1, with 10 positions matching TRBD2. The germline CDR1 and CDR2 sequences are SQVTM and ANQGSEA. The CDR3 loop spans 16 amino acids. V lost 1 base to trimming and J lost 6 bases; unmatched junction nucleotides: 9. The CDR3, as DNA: TGCAGCGTTGAAGGGACCGGGACTAGCGCCCCCAATGAGCAGTTCTTC. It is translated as CSVEGTGTSAPNEQFF.

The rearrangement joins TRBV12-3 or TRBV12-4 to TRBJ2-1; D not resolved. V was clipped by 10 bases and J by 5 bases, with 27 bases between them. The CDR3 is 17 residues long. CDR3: CATSRWASGPADNEQFF. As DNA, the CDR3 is TGTGCCACCTCACGGTGGGCTAGTGGCCCAGCCGACAATGAGCAGTTCTTC.

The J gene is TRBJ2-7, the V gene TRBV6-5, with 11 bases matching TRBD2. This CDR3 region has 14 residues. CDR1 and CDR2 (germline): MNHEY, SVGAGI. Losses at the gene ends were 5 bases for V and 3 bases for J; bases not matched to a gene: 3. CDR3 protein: CASSGTSGYYEQYF. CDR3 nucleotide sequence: TGTGCCAGCAGTGGGACTAGCGGATACTACGAGCAGTACTTC.

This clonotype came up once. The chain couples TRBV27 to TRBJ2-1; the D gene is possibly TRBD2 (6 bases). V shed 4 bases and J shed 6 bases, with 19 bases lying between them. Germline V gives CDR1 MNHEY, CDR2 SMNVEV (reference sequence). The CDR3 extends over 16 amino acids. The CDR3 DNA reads TGTGCCAGCAGTTACCTGGGGGAGGCCAGAGGCAATGAGCAGTTCTTC. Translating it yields CASSYLGEARGNEQFF.

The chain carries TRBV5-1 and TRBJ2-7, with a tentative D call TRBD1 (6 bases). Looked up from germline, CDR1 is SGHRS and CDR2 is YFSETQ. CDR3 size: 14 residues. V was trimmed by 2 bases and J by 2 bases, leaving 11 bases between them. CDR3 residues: CASSFEQGPYEQYF. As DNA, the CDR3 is TGCGCCAGCAGCTTTGAACAGGGACCCTACGAGCAGTACTTC.

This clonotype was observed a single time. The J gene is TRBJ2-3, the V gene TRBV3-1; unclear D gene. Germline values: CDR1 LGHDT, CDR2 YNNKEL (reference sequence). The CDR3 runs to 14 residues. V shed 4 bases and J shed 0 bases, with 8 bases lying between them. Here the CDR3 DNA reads TGTGCCAGCAGCCCGACAAGAAGCACAGATACGCAGTATTTT. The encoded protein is CASSPTRSTDTQYF.

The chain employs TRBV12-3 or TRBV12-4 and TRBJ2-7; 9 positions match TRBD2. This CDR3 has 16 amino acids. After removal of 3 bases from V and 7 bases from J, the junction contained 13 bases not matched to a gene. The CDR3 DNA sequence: TGTGCCAGCAGTTTTTTTCGTTTAGCGGGAGTCGGTGAGCAGTACTTC. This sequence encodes CASSFFRLAGVGEQYF.

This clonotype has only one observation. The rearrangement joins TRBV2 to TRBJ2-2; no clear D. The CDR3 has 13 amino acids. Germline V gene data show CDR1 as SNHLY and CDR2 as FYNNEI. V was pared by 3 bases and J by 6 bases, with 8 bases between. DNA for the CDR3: TGTGCCAGCAGTGACCCAGTGGCCGGGGAGCTGTTTTTT. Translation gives CASSDPVAGELFF.

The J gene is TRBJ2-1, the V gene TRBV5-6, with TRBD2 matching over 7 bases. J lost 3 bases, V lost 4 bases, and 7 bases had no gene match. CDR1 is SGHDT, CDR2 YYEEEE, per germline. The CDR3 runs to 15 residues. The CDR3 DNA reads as TGTGCCAGCAGCCCCCAGTGGGGGGGCTACAATGAGCAGTTCTTC. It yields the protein CASSPQWGGYNEQFF.

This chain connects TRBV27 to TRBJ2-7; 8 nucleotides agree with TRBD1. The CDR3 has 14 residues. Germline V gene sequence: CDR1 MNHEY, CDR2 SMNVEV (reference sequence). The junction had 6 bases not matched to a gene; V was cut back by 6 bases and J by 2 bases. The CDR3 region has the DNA TGTGCCAGCAGGGAAGACAGGGGCCCCTACGAGCAGTACTTC. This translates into CASREDRGPYEQYF.

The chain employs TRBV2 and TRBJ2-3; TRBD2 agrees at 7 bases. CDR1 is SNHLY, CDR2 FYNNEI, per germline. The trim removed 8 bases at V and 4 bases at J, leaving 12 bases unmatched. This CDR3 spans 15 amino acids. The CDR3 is CASLNPGTIPDTQYF. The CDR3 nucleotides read TGTGCCAGCCTCAACCCCGGGACTATCCCAGATACGCAGTATTTT.

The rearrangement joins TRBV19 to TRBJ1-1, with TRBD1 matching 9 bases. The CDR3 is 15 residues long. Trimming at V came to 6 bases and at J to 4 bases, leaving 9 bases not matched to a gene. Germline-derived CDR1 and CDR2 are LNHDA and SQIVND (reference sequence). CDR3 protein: CASSQRQGVGTEAFF. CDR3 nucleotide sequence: TGTGCCAGTAGCCAACGACAGGGGGTCGGCACTGAAGCTTTCTTT. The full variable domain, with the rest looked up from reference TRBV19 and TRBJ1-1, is DGGITQSPKYLFRKEGQNVTLSCEQNLNHDAMYWYRQDPGQGLRLIYYSQIVNDFQKGDIAEGYSVSREKKESFPLTVTSAQKNPTAFYLCASSQRQGVGTEAFFGQGTRLTVV.

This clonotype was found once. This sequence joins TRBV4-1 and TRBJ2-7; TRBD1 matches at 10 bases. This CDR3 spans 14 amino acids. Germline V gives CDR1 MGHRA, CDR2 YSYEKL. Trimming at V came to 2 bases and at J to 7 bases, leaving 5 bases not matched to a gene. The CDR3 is CASSQLDRGLEQYF. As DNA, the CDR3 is TGCGCCAGCAGCCAACTAGACAGGGGGCTTGAGCAGTACTTC.